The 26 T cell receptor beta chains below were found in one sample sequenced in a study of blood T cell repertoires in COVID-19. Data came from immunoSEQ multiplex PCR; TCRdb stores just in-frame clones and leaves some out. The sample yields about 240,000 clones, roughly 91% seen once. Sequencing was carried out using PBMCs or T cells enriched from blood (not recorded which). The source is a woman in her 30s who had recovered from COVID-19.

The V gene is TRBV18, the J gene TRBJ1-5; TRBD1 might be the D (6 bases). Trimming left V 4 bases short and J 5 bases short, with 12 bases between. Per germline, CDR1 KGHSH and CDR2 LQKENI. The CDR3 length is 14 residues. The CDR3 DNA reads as TGTGCCAGCTCACTCCAGGGGAGCGATCAGCCCCAGCATTTT. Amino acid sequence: CASSLQGSDQPQHF.

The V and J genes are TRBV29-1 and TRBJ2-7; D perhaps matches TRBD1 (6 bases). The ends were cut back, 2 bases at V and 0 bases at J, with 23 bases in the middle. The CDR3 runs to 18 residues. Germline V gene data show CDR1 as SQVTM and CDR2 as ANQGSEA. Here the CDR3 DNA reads TGCAGCGTTGAAAAGACTTTACTGGACGGGACAACCTCCTACGAGCAGTACTTC. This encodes CSVEKTLLDGTTSYEQYF.

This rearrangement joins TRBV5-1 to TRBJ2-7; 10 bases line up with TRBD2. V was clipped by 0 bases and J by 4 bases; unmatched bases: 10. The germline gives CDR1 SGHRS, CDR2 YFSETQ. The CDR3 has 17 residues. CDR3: CASSLGLPLAGVYEQYF. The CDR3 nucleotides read TGCGCCAGCAGCTTGGGTCTACCCCTAGCGGGAGTATACGAGCAGTACTTC.

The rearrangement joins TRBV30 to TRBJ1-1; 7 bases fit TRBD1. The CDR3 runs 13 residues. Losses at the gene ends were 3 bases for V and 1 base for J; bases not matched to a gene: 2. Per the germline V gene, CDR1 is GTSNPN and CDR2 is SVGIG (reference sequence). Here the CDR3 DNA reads TGTGCCTGGAGGGGGACAGCGAACACTGAAGCTTTCTTT. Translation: CAWRGTANTEAFF.

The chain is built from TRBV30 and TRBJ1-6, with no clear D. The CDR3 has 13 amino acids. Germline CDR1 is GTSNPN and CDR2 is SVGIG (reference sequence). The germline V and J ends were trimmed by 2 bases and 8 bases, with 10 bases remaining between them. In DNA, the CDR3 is TGTGCCTGGAGTTACCGTACAGATTCACCCCTCCACTTT. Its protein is CAWSYRTDSPLHF.

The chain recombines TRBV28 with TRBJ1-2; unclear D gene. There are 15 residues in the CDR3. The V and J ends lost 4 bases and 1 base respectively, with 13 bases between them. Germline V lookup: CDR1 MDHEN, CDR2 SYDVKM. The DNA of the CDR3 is TGTGCCAGCAGTTCCCGGGAGCTAAGTAACTATGGCTACACCTTC. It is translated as CASSSRELSNYGYTF.

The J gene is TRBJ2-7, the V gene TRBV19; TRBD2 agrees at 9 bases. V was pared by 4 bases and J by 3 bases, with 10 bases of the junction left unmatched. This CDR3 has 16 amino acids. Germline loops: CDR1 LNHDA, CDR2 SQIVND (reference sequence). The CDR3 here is CASSTVSGRNLYEQYF. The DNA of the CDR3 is TGTGCCAGTAGTACCGTTAGCGGGAGAAATCTCTACGAGCAGTACTTC.

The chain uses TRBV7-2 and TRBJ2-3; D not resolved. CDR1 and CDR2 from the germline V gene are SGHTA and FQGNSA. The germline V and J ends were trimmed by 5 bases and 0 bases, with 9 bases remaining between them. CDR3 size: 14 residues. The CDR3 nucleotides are TGTGCCAGCAGCCCCCAGGTGAGCACAGATACGCAGTATTTT. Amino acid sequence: CASSPQVSTDTQYF. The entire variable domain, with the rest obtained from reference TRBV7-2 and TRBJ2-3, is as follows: GAGVSQSPSNKVTEKGKDVELRCDPISGHTALYWYRQSLGQGLEFLIYFQGNSAPDKSGLPSDRFSAERTGGSVSTLTIQRTQQEDSAVYLCASSPQVSTDTQYFGPGTRLTVL.

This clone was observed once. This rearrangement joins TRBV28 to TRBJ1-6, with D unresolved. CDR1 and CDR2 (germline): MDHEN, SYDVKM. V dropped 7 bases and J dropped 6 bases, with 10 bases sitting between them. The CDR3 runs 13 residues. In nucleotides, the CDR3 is TGTGCCAGCATCGCCCTACCTAATTCACCCCTCCACTTT. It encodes CASIALPNSPLHF. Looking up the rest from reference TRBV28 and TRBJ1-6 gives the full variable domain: DVKVTQSSRYLVKRTGEKVFLECVQDMDHENMFWYRQDPGLGLRLIYFSYDVKMKEKGDIPEGYSVSREKKERFSLILESASTNQTSMYLCASIALPNSPLHFGNGTRLTVT.

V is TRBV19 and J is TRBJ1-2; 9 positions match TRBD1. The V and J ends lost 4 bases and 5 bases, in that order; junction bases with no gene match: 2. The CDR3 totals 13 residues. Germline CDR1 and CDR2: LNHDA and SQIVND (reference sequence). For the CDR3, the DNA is TGTGCCAGTAGTACTGGACAGGGGTATGGCTACACCTTC. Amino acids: CASSTGQGYGYTF.

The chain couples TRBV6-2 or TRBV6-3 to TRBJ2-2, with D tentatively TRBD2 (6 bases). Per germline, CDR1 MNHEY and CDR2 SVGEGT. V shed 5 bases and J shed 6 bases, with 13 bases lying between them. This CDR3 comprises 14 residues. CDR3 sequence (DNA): TGTGCCAGCAGTCCGACTAGAAACCCCGGGGAGCTGTTTTTT. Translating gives CASSPTRNPGELFF.

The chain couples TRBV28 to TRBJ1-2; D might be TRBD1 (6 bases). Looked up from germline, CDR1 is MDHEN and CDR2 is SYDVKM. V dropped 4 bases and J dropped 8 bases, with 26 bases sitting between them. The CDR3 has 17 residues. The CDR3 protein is CASSSPAAATGILGYTF. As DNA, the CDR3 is TGTGCCAGCAGTTCACCAGCAGCTGCAACAGGGATTCTGGGCTACACCTTC.

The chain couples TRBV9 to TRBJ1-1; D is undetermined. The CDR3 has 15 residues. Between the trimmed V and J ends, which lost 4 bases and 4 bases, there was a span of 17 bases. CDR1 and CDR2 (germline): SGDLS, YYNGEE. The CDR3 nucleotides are TGTGCCAGCAGCCCTCGGGTGGGTCGCTTCACTGAAGCTTTCTTT. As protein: CASSPRVGRFTEAFF.

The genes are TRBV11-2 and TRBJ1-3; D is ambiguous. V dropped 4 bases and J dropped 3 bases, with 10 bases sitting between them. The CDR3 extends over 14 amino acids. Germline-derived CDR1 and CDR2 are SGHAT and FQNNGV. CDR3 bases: TGTGCCAGCAGCTCTAGCCCCGGTGGAAACACCATATATTTT. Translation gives CASSSSPGGNTIYF.

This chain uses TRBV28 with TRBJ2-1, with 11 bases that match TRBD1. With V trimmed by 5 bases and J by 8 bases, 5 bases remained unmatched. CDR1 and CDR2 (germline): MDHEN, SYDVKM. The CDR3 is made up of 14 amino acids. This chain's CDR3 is CASSRTGGMDEQFF. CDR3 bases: TGTGCCAGCAGTCGGACAGGGGGCATGGATGAGCAGTTCTTC.

The CDR3 nucleotides read TGTGCCAGCAGCTTAGGGACAGACTACGAGCAGTACTTC. Protein sequence: CASSLGTDYEQYF. This chain links TRBV11-3 with TRBJ2-7; D is possibly TRBD1 (6 bases). Germline CDR1 is SGHNT and CDR2 is YENEEA. V was trimmed by 1 base and J by 3 bases, leaving 7 bases between them. CDR3 length: 13 amino acids.

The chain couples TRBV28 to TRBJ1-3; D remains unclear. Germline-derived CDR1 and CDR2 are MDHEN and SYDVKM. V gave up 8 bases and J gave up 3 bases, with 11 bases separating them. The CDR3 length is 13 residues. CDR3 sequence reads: CASLEGNGNTIYF. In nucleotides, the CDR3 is TGTGCCAGCCTAGAGGGCAATGGAAACACCATATATTTT. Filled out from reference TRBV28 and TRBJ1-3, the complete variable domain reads DVKVTQSSRYLVKRTGEKVFLECVQDMDHENMFWYRQDPGLGLRLIYFSYDVKMKEKGDIPEGYSVSREKKERFSLILESASTNQTSMYLCASLEGNGNTIYFGEGSWLTVV.

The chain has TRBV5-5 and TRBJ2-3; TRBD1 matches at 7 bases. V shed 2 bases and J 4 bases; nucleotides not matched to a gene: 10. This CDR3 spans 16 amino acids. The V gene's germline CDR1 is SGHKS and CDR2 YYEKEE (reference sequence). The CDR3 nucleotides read TGTGCCAGCAGCTTTGGACAGGAGTTTCGTTCAGATACGCAGTATTTT. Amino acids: CASSFGQEFRSDTQYF.

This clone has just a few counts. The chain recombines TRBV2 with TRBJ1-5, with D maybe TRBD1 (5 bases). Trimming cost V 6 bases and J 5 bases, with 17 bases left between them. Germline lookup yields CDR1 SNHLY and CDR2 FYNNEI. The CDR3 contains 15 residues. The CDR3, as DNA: TGTGCCAGCAGACGGGACGGACTAGCGGATCAGCCCCAGCATTTT. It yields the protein CASRRDGLADQPQHF.

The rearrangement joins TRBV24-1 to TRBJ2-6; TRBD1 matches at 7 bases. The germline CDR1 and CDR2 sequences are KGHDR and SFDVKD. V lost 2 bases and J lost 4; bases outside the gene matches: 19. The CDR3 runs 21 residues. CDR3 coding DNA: TGTGCCACCAGTGATTCACAGGGGACGCTATCACACCCTGCAGGGGCCAACGTCCTGACTTTC. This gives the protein CATSDSQGTLSHPAGANVLTF.

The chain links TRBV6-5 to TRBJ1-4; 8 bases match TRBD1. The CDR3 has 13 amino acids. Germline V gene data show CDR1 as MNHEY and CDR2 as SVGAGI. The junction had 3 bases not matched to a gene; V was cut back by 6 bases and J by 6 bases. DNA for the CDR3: TGTGCCAGCAGGGACAGGGCTTATGAAAAACTGTTTTTT. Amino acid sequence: CASRDRAYEKLFF.

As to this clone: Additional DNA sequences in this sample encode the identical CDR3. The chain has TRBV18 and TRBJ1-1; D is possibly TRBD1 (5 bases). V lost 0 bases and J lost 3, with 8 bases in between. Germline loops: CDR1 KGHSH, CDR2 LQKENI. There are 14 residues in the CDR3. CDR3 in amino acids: CASSPPSGDTEAFF. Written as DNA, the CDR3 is TGTGCCAGCTCACCACCGTCGGGGGACACTGAAGCTTTCTTT.

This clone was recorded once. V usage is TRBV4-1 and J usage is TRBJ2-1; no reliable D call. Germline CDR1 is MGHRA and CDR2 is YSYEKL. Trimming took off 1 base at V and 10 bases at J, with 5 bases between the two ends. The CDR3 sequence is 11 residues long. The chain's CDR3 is CASSQVTEQFF. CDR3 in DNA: TGCGCCAGCAGCCAAGTTACAGAGCAGTTCTTC.

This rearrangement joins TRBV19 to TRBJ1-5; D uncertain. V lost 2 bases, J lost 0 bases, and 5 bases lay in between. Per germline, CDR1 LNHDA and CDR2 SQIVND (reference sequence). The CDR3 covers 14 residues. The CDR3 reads CASSIKHSNQPQHF. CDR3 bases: TGTGCCAGTAGTATAAAGCATAGCAATCAGCCCCAGCATTTT.

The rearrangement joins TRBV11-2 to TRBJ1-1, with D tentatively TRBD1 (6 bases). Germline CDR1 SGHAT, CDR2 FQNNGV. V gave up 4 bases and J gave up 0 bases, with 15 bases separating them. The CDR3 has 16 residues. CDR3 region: CASSSYRVLMNTEAFF. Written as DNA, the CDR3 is TGTGCCAGCAGCTCCTACAGGGTGCTCATGAACACTGAAGCTTTCTTT.

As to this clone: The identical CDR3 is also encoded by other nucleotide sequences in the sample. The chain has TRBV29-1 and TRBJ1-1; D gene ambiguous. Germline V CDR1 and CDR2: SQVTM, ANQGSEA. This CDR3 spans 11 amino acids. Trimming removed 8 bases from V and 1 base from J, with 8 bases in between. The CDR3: CSSHTNTEAFF. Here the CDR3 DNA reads TGCAGCTCTCACACGAACACTGAAGCTTTCTTT.